The 10 T cell receptor beta chains presented below share a single source sample, sequenced in a study of blood T cell repertoires in COVID-19. TCRdb keeps only in-frame clones here, not all; method: immunoSEQ multiplex PCR. The repertoire consists of about 170,000 clones, with less than 90% occurring once and the leading ten covering around 15%. Sequenced material: peripheral blood. These receptors all stem from a woman in her 70s with COVID-19, enrolled during active disease.

This chain uses TRBV1 with TRBJ1-6; the table assigns TRBD1, which was not confirmed against the DNA. TRBV1 constitutes a pseudogene. The CDR3 loop spans 16 amino acids. CDR3 sequence: CTSSHSHNSYNSPLHF. The CDR3 DNA reads as TGCACCAGCAGCCACAGTCATAACTCCTATAATTCACCCCTCCACTTT.

This chain links TRBV11-2 with TRBJ2-6; 8 bases map to TRBD2. CDR3 length: 17 residues. Per the germline V gene, CDR1 is SGHAT and CDR2 is FQNNGV. V gave up 7 bases and J gave up 1 base; unmatched junction bases: 9. The CDR3 coding sequence is TGTGCCAGCATGGGGATGGCTAGCGGGTCTGGGGCCAACGTCCTGACTTTC. Protein product: CASMGMASGSGANVLTF.

This clone was counted between two and nine times. V usage is TRBV11-1 and J usage is TRBJ1-2; TRBD1 is a possible D gene (6 bases). The germline CDR1 and CDR2 sequences are SGHAT and FQDESV (reference sequence). V gave up 5 bases and J gave up 8 bases, with 15 bases separating them. The CDR3 is made up of 13 amino acids. CDR3 loop: CASSPTGLQGYTF. The DNA for the CDR3 is TGTGCCAGCAGCCCCACAGGGCTCCAAGGCTACACCTTC.

This clone appeared many times. The chain has TRBV4-2 and TRBJ1-1; the D gene is possibly TRBD1 (6 bases). Per the germline V gene, CDR1 is LGHNA and CDR2 is YNFKEQ. The V end was cut by 3 bases, the J end by 2 bases, with 16 bases between. The CDR3 sequence is 16 residues long. CDR3: CASSHEAGTPNTEAFF. CDR3 sequence (DNA): TGTGCCAGCAGCCATGAAGCCGGGACACCTAACACTGAAGCTTTCTTT.

The chain joins TRBV18 to TRBJ2-2; TRBD1 aligns across 9 bases. V was clipped by 3 bases and J by 5 bases; unmatched bases: 7. This CDR3 spans 16 amino acids. CDR1 KGHSH and CDR2 LQKENI come from the germline V gene. As DNA, the CDR3 is TGTGCCAGCTCACCTACCGGGACAGGGAGTACCGGGGAGCTGTTTTTT. This sequence encodes CASSPTGTGSTGELFF.

The chain recombines TRBV6-5 with TRBJ1-1, with a weak D call TRBD1 (5 bases). The CDR3 is made up of 14 amino acids. Germline CDR1 MNHEY, CDR2 SVGAGI. V was trimmed by 6 bases and J by 4 bases, leaving 15 bases between them. DNA of the CDR3: TGTGCCAGCAGAGACACCTCCGGGGGCACTGAAGCTTTCTTT. It yields the protein CASRDTSGGTEAFF.

The gene calls are TRBV3-1 (or the pseudogene TRBV3-2) and TRBJ1-2; TRBD1 matches 7 bases. V trimming: 4 bases; J trimming: 5 bases; junction bases outside the gene matches: 10. Germline assignment: CDR1 LGHDT and CDR2 YNNKEL (reference sequence). The CDR3 runs 15 residues. The CDR3 here is CASSRSNRGEYGYTF. DNA for the CDR3: TGTGCCAGCAGCCGGTCCAACAGGGGAGAGTATGGCTACACCTTC.

This chain joins TRBV2 and TRBJ1-2, with 8 bases aligning to TRBD1. V gave up 6 bases and J gave up 2 bases; unmatched junction bases: 5. The CDR3 is 14 amino acids. Germline V gene data show CDR1 as SNHLY and CDR2 as FYNNEI. CDR3 in DNA: TGTGCCAGCAGCGACAGGGGTTCGAACTATGGCTACACCTTC. This gives the protein CASSDRGSNYGYTF.

The chain employs TRBV3-1 (or the pseudogene TRBV3-2) and TRBJ1-2, with TRBD1 matching 12 bases. Germline assignment: CDR1 LGHDT and CDR2 YNNKEL (reference sequence). CDR3 length: 16 amino acids. Germline trimming cut 4 bases from V and 8 bases from J; bases unmatched to any gene: 11. CDR3 nucleotide sequence: TGTGCCAGCAGCCTTGTCGAGGGACAGGGGGCAGGGGGCTACACCTTC. This gives the protein CASSLVEGQGAGGYTF.

This clone has just one count. The chain employs TRBV12-3 or TRBV12-4 and TRBJ1-5; no clear D. Deletions cut 2 bases from V and 5 bases from J, with 7 bases between. The CDR3 spans 13 residues. The CDR3 region has the DNA TGTGCCAGCAGTTTACAGTCTCATCAGCCCCAGCATTTT. It encodes CASSLQSHQPQHF.